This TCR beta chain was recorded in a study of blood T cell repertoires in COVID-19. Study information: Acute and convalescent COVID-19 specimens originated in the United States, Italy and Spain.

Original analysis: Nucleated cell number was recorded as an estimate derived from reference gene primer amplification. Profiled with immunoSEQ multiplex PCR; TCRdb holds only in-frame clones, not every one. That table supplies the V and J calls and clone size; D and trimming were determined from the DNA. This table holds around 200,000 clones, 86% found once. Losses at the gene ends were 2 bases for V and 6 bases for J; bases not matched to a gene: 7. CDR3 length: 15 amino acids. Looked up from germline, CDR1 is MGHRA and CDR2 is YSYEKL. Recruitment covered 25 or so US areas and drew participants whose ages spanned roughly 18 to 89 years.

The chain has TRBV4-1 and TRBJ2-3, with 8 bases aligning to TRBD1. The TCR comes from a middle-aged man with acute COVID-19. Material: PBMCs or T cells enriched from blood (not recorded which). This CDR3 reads CASSQIGQGSDTQYF. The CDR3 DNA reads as TGCGCCAGCAGCCAAATCGGACAGGGAAGTGATACGCAGTATTTT.